The T cell receptor beta chain under discussion was sequenced for a study of blood T cells in healthy people across ages. Regarding the study as a whole: Strong correlation linked observed beta diversity and percent naive T cells.

The CDR3 is 13 residues long. The V end was cut by 6 bases, the J end by 9 bases, with 15 bases between. Germline V lookup: CDR1 MGHDK, CDR2 SYGVNS. Primers used in a second PCR of roughly 6 to 11 cycles were a sample-barcoded 5' primer and a J-beta primer mix. The authors tagged each cDNA molecule using a template-switch adaptor with 12 random nucleotides. TCRdb analysed the 5' RACE reads with MiXCR anew, one entry per CDR3 protein. Among approximately 900,000 distinct CDR3 sequences, roughly 48% were seen once, and the ten largest hold 13%. There are a few counts of this clonotype. Its antigen is not identified.

The TCR sequence derives from a man aged 30 to 45 in good health. The sample taken for sequencing was blood. V gene TRBV25-1 combines with J gene TRBJ2-1, with a weak D call TRBD2 (6 bases). The CDR3: CASRGLGRGEQFF. The CDR3 nucleotides are TGTGCCAGCAGGGGACTTGGAAGGGGTGAGCAGTTCTTC.